The next 24 T cell receptor beta chains were all read from a single sample in a study of T cells after posttransplantation cyclophosphamide. This table comes from immunoSEQ multiplex PCR, and its TCRdb copy is limited to in-frame clones, with some not included. The table lists over 20,000 clones, with no singletons. The sequencing input was PBMCs. The receptors were sampled from a man aged 45-60 years in good health, CMV-negative, and a related stem cell transplant donor.

This clone was observed at least ten times. At one end, the junction sequence differs from germline, possibly due to a read error. V and J are TRBV18 and TRBJ2-7, with TRBD2 matching over 10 bases. Germline V gene data show CDR1 as KGHSH and CDR2 as LQKENI. CDR3 size: 13 residues. The CDR3 sequence: CASSPRSSGSWWF. CDR3 DNA: TGTGCCAGCTCACCCCGATCTAGCGGGAGTTGGTGGTTC.

This clone was seen many times. J is TRBJ2-1 and V is TRBV5-1, with 16 bases identical to TRBD2. CDR3 length equals 16 residues. Losses at the gene ends were 4 bases for V and 8 bases for J; bases not matched to a gene: 6. Germline V gene data show CDR1 as SGHRS and CDR2 as YFSETQ. The CDR3 is CASSEGLAGGGDEQFF. Here the CDR3 DNA reads TGCGCCAGCAGCGAGGGACTAGCGGGAGGGGGCGATGAGCAGTTCTTC.

This clone was detected many times. The CDR3 sequence is CASTDRSGNTIYF. CDR3 nucleotides: TGTGCCAGTACCGACAGGTCTGGAAACACCATATATTTT. The chain is built from TRBV19 and TRBJ1-3; possible D gene TRBD1, 6 bases. Per the germline V gene, CDR1 is LNHDA and CDR2 is SQIVND (reference sequence). CDR3 length equals 13 residues. V gave up 7 bases and J gave up 1 base, with 8 bases separating them. Drawing the rest from reference TRBV19 and TRBJ1-3, the complete variable domain is DGGITQSPKYLFRKEGQNVTLSCEQNLNHDAMYWYRQDPGQGLRLIYYSQIVNDFQKGDIAEGYSVSREKKESFPLTVTSAQKNPTAFYLCASTDRSGNTIYFGEGSWLTVV.

This clone was detected ten times or more. This sequence joins TRBV5-1 and TRBJ2-3; 7 nucleotides align to TRBD1. After removal of 0 bases from V and 3 bases from J, the junction contained 7 bases not matched to a gene. In germline, CDR1 is SGHRS, CDR2 YFSETQ. This CDR3 spans 16 amino acids. The DNA for the CDR3 is TGCGCCAGCAGCTTGGTTTCCGGGACAGCGACAGATACGCAGTATTTT. Protein product: CASSLVSGTATDTQYF. Supplemented by reference TRBV5-1 and TRBJ2-3, the full variable domain reads KAGVTQTPRYLIKTRGQQVTLSCSPISGHRSVSWYQQTPGQGLQFLFEYFSETQRNKGNFPGRFSGRQFSNSRSEMNVSTLELGDSALYLCASSLVSGTATDTQYFGPGTRLTVL.

This clone has a count of ten or more. This sequence joins TRBV2 and TRBJ2-5; weak D call: TRBD1 (5 bases). V was trimmed by 6 bases and J by 1 base, leaving 12 bases between them. Germline CDR1 SNHLY, CDR2 FYNNEI. The CDR3 runs to 14 residues. CDR3 in DNA: TGTGCCAGCAGGCGACAGTACCTCCAAGAGACCCAGTACTTC. This codes for CASRRQYLQETQYF.

This clone was recorded at least ten times. The gene calls are TRBV11-3 and TRBJ2-2; the match to TRBD2 covers 8 bases. V lost 5 bases to trimming and J lost 5 bases; unmatched junction nucleotides: 10. From germline, CDR1 is SGHNT and CDR2 YENEEA. This CDR3 region has 16 residues. This CDR3 is CASSARGGADTGELFF. CDR3 bases: TGTGCCAGCAGCGCCCGGGGGGGGGCGGATACCGGGGAGCTGTTTTTT.

Many counts were recorded for this clone. The chain employs TRBV5-1 and TRBJ1-5; perhaps TRBD1 as D (5 bases). CDR1 is SGHRS and CDR2 is YFSETQ in the germline V gene. The CDR3 runs 14 residues. V lost 1 base and J lost 6, with 11 bases in between. Written as DNA, the CDR3 is TGCGCCAGCAGCTTGCAGGGTAGCGGTCAGCCCCAGCATTTT. It codes for CASSLQGSGQPQHF. Together with reference TRBV5-1 and TRBJ1-5, the CDR3 gives the full variable domain: KAGVTQTPRYLIKTRGQQVTLSCSPISGHRSVSWYQQTPGQGLQFLFEYFSETQRNKGNFPGRFSGRQFSNSRSEMNVSTLELGDSALYLCASSLQGSGQPQHFGDGTRLSIL.

By sample share, this clone is medium-sized (0.01 to 0.1%). This chain connects TRBV6-1 to TRBJ1-1; 8 bases fit TRBD1. Germline CDR1 reads MNHNS; CDR2 reads SASEGT. With 3 bases clipped from V and 4 bases from J, the junction kept 10 bases outside the gene matches. The CDR3 runs 16 residues. DNA of the CDR3: TGTGCCAGCAGTGAGCATACAGGGGGGGAAGGCACTGAAGCTTTCTTT. It is translated as CASSEHTGGEGTEAFF.

This clone appeared many times. The rearrangement joins TRBV19 to TRBJ2-1, with 8 bases aligning to TRBD1. From germline, CDR1 is LNHDA and CDR2 SQIVND (reference sequence). J was trimmed by 7 bases and V by 0 bases; bases with no gene match: 5. The CDR3 sequence is 15 residues long. DNA of the CDR3: TGTGCCAGTAGTATAGATCAGGGGGCGCAAAATGAGCAGTTCTTC. The encoded protein is CASSIDQGAQNEQFF.

In the case of this clone: A much larger clone lies a single base off, so this may be a read error. The V gene is TRBV20-1, the J gene TRBJ2-7, with 7 bases matching TRBD1. Germline-derived CDR1 and CDR2 are DFQATT and SNEGSKA (reference sequence). The CDR3 totals 11 residues. V lost 4 bases and J lost 9; bases outside the gene matches: 6. CDR3 in DNA: TGCAGTGCTAATCAGGGGGTCGGGCAGTACTTC. This codes for CSANQGVGQYF.

This clone was observed many times. The CDR3 here is CASKNRGSDEQFF. Here the CDR3 DNA reads TGTGCCAGTAAGAACAGGGGTAGCGATGAGCAGTTCTTC. This chain connects TRBV19 to TRBJ2-1; 7 bases line up with TRBD1. Trimming took 7 bases from V and 8 from J; bases not matched to a gene: 8. The CDR3 spans 13 residues. Germline CDR1 reads LNHDA; CDR2 reads SQIVND (reference sequence).

This clone was counted ten times or more. V usage is TRBV11-2 and J usage is TRBJ1-1; possibly TRBD1 for D (6 bases). Per germline, CDR1 SGHAT and CDR2 FQNNGV. This CDR3 contains 18 residues. V lost 5 bases and J lost 3, with 25 bases in between. CDR3 DNA: TGTGCCAGCAGCCCACGGGGCGGGGGGCGCATAGGGGACACTGAAGCTTTCTTT. Protein: CASSPRGGGRIGDTEAFF.

This clone was seen ten or more times. The gene calls are TRBV28 and TRBJ1-2; D is ambiguous. V gave up 4 bases and J gave up 1 base, with 4 bases separating them. The germline gives CDR1 MDHEN, CDR2 SYDVKM. The CDR3 runs 12 residues. The CDR3, as DNA: TGTGCCAGCAGTTCACTTAACTATGGCTACACCTTC. It is translated as CASSSLNYGYTF.

This clone was observed at least ten times. CDR3 in amino acids: CASSLHQGSIGGYTF. The CDR3 DNA sequence: TGCGCCAGCAGCCTACACCAGGGGTCCATTGGTGGCTACACCTTC. The chain employs TRBV5-1 and TRBJ1-2; tentative D call: TRBD1 (6 bases). Trimming pared 4 bases from V and 7 bases from J, leaving 20 bases between. This CDR3 contains 15 residues. CDR1 and CDR2 from the germline V gene are SGHRS and YFSETQ.

Many counts were recorded for this clone. Other DNA sequences in the same sample also yield this CDR3. J is TRBJ1-1 and V is TRBV5-1; unclear D gene. The CDR3 runs to 13 residues. V was clipped by 2 bases and J by 4 bases, with 9 bases between them. In germline, CDR1 is SGHRS, CDR2 YFSETQ. The CDR3: CASSFPEGTEAFF. In nucleotides, the CDR3 is TGCGCCAGCAGCTTCCCCGAGGGCACTGAAGCTTTCTTT.

The table lists this clone with many counts. The CDR3 coding sequence is TGTGCCAGCTCACCCGGGGGGGGTAGCAATCAGCCCCAGCATTTT. Translating it yields CASSPGGGSNQPQHF. This sequence joins TRBV18 and TRBJ1-5; D possibly corresponds to TRBD1 (5 bases). This CDR3 comprises 15 residues. Per germline, CDR1 KGHSH and CDR2 LQKENI. The V gene lost 3 bases and the J gene lost 0 bases, with 9 bases spanning the gap.

Many counts were recorded for this clone. This chain connects TRBV30 to TRBJ2-1, with 8 bases aligning to TRBD1. The V gene end was trimmed by 5 bases and the J gene end by 9 bases; junction bases not matched to a gene: 9. Germline values: CDR1 GTSNPN, CDR2 SVGIG (reference sequence). The CDR3 runs to 13 residues. Here the CDR3 DNA reads TGTGCCTGGGCTCGGACAGGGCTGGGTGAGCAGTTCTTC. Residues: CAWARTGLGEQFF.

Many counts were recorded for this clone. J is TRBJ2-7 and V is TRBV7-9; 9 bases fit TRBD1. Germline values: CDR1 SEHNR, CDR2 FQNEAQ (reference sequence). V lost 5 bases to trimming and J lost 6 bases; unmatched junction nucleotides: 2. CDR3 length: 12 residues. This chain's CDR3 is CASSRQGVEQYF. Written as DNA, the CDR3 is TGTGCCAGCAGCCGACAGGGGGTCGAGCAGTACTTC. Supplemented by reference TRBV7-9 and TRBJ2-7, the full variable domain reads DTGVSQNPRHKITKRGQNVTFRCDPISEHNRLYWYRQTLGQGPEFLTYFQNEAQLEKSRLLSDRFSAERPKGSFSTLEIQRTEQGDSAMYLCASSRQGVEQYFGPGTRLTVT.

The table lists this clone with many counts. J is TRBJ2-7 and V is TRBV28; D might be TRBD2 (6 bases). V lost 8 bases and J lost 6, with 41 bases in between. Germline assignment: CDR1 MDHEN and CDR2 SYDVKM. This CDR3 spans 21 amino acids. CDR3 in amino acids: CASPPDQRRGGVAALRSEQYF. CDR3 nucleotide sequence: TGTGCCAGCCCCCCCGACCAAAGGAGGGGAGGAGTGGCCGCCCTTAGATCCGAGCAGTACTTC.

This clone was detected many times. The chain uses TRBV2 and TRBJ2-5; 10 bases align to TRBD2. The length of the CDR3 is 19 residues. CDR1 SNHLY and CDR2 FYNNEI come from the germline V gene. Trimming took 1 base from V and 2 from J; bases not matched to a gene: 13. The CDR3 region is CASSEDKSSGSSGQETQYF. Here the CDR3 DNA reads TGTGCCAGCAGTGAAGATAAGTCTAGCGGGAGCTCAGGGCAAGAGACCCAGTACTTC.

This clone came up many times. The rearrangement joins TRBV4-1 to TRBJ2-1; 11 bases align to TRBD2. Germline CDR1 and CDR2: MGHRA and YSYEKL. Trimming cost V 3 bases and J 8 bases; bases outside gene matches: 9. CDR3 length: 16 amino acids. In nucleotides, the CDR3 is TGCGCCAGCAGCCAGAGATTAGCGGGAGGGCCATATGAGCAGTTCTTC. Protein product: CASSQRLAGGPYEQFF.

This clone was counted at least ten times. The chain combines TRBV19 with TRBJ2-3; 8 bases agree with TRBD1. Germline V gene lookup returns CDR1 LNHDA and CDR2 SQIVND (reference sequence). There are 17 residues in the CDR3. Trimming cost V 4 bases and J 4 bases; bases outside gene matches: 13. As DNA, the CDR3 is TGTGCCAGTAGTACCACGTTGGCACAGGGGGGAGCAGATACGCAGTATTTT. Translating it yields CASSTTLAQGGADTQYF.

The V gene is TRBV6-4, the J gene TRBJ2-5; 12 bases map to TRBD2. The CDR3 covers 14 residues. V dropped 0 bases and J dropped 11; count of bases not matched to a gene: 4. Germline V gene lookup returns CDR1 MRHNA and CDR2 SNTAGT. CDR3 in amino acids: CASSDSTSGSGQYF. In DNA form, the CDR3 reads TGTGCCAGCAGTGACTCGACTAGCGGGAGCGGGCAGTACTTC.

In this sample, this clone turned up many times. The V and J genes are TRBV7-3 and TRBJ2-2, with 9 nucleotides matching TRBD2. From germline, CDR1 is SGHTA and CDR2 FQGTGA. V lost 2 bases to trimming and J lost 7 bases; unmatched junction nucleotides: 5. The CDR3 extends over 15 amino acids. CDR3 DNA: TGTGCCAGCAGCTTAGGCGGGGGGGCTGGCGGGGAGCTGTTTTTT. This gives the protein CASSLGGGAGGELFF.